The rows below give T cell receptor beta chains drawn from one sample of a study of T cell changes during pregnancy in multiple sclerosis. TCRdb's copy holds only in-frame clones and misses some; the assay was immunoSEQ multiplex PCR. In the table there are about 69,000 clones, around 90% of which are singletons. Sequenced here: CD4+ T cells from peripheral blood mononuclear cells, sampled in the third trimester of pregnancy. The receptors here all came from a female donor in good health, enrolled as a control in a pregnancy study. Both conserved end residues are part of each CDR3. Each record gives: V gene, clone size, CDR3 length, J gene, D gene, CDR3 protein, CDR3 DNA. A D gene is named only where the DNA matches it firmly. For some rows the clone size is stated as once, few or many, or as a class when expanded; others skip it.

TRBV7-2	.	14	TRBJ2-3	TRBD2	CASSLGLSTDTQYF	TGTGCCAGCAGCTTGGGACTAAGCACAGATACGCAGTATTTT
TRBV7-2	once	15	TRBJ2-1	TRBD2	CASSQTSGRQSEQFF	TGTGCCAGCAGCCAGACTAGCGGGAGGCAGAGTGAGCAGTTCTTC
TRBV29-1	once	12	TRBJ1-1	TRBD1	CSGGQGRTEAFF	TGCAGCGGAGGACAGGGGAGGACTGAAGCTTTCTTT
TRBV7-9	.	14	TRBJ1-4	TRBD1	CASSPGQGKEKLFF	TGTGCCAGCAGTCCGGGACAGGGCAAGGAAAAACTGTTTTTT
TRBV29-1	.	15	TRBJ1-2	.	CSVTIDSSLGRGYTF	TGCAGCGTAACGATCGACAGTTCCTTGGGTAGAGGCTACACCTTC
TRBV7-2	.	14	TRBJ1-3	TRBD1	CASSGTASGNTIYF	TGTGCCAGCAGCGGGACAGCCTCTGGAAACACCATATATTTT
TRBV18	.	16	TRBJ1-4	TRBD1	CASSPPRDRVNEKLFF	TGTGCCAGCTCACCACCGAGGGACAGGGTTAATGAAAAACTGTTTTTT
TRBV2	.	14	TRBJ2-3	.	CASSEAGRTDTQYF	TGTGCCAGCAGTGAGGCGGGACGCACAGATACGCAGTATTTT
TRBV5-4	.	15	TRBJ1-2	TRBD1	CASSPGGQGVRGYTF	TGTGCCAGCAGCCCCGGAGGGCAGGGGGTTAGGGGCTACACCTTC
TRBV29-1	.	13	TRBJ1-1	.	CSVIRDTITEAFF	TGCAGCGTTATCCGGGACACCATCACTGAAGCTTTCTTT
TRBV7-2	.	15	TRBJ1-5	.	CASSRTSNEGQPQHF	TGTGCCAGCAGCCGGACTTCGAATGAGGGTCAGCCCCAGCATTTT
TRBV7-6	.	16	TRBJ2-6	TRBD1	CASSPQGAAGANVLTF	TGTGCCAGCAGCCCACAGGGGGCGGCTGGGGCCAACGTCCTGACTTTC
TRBV5-6	.	15	TRBJ2-5	.	CASSTATGRQETQYF	TGTGCCAGCAGCACGGCGACAGGGAGGCAAGAGACCCAGTACTTC
TRBV5-1	.	15	TRBJ1-2	TRBD1	CASWTGIPPNYGYTF	TGCGCCAGCTGGACAGGGATCCCCCCTAACTATGGCTACACCTTC
TRBV5-1	.	13	TRBJ1-1	.	CASSPRVGESAFF	TGCGCCAGCAGTCCCAGGGTAGGAGAATCAGCTTTCTTT
TRBV19	.	13	TRBJ1-4	TRBD1	CATIGQGSEKLFF	TGTGCCACCATCGGACAGGGGAGTGAAAAACTGTTTTTT
TRBV4-2	.	15	TRBJ1-3	.	CASSRKGDSGNTIYF	TGTGCCAGCAGCCGAAAAGGGGACTCTGGAAACACCATATATTTT
TRBV5-1	.	14	TRBJ1-1	.	CASSPGTKNTEAFF	TGCGCCAGCAGCCCAGGGACAAAGAACACTGAAGCTTTCTTT
TRBV7-2	once	15	TRBJ1-6	.	CASSLVGFGNSPLHF	TGTGCCAGCAGCTTAGTTGGGTTCGGGAATTCACCCCTCCACTTT
TRBV15	.	12	TRBJ1-1	.	CATSRGGIEAFF	TGTGCCACCAGCAGAGGCGGAATCGAAGCTTTCTTT
TRBV18	.	15	TRBJ1-1	TRBD1	CASSLDRGPNTEAFF	TGTGCCAGCTCGTTGGACAGGGGACCAAACACTGAAGCTTTCTTT
TRBV6-6	.	14	TRBJ1-5	.	CASSYREGNQPQHF	TGTGCCAGCAGTTACAGAGAGGGAAATCAGCCCCAGCATTTT
TRBV6-5	.	15	TRBJ1-6	.	CASRGGLGGYSPLHF	TGTGCCAGCAGAGGTGGACTGGGAGGATATTCACCCCTCCACTTT
TRBV7-9	.	17	TRBJ1-3	TRBD1	CASSTTLGQGPGNTIYF	TGTGCCAGCAGCACGACTCTGGGACAGGGGCCTGGAAACACCATATATTTT
TRBV2	.	12	TRBJ2-7	.	CASSGGAYEQYF	TGTGCCAGCAGTGGGGGGGCCTACGAGCAGTACTTC
TRBV9	.	15	TRBJ1-1	.	CASSVEVGGITEAFF	TGTGCCAGCAGCGTAGAGGTCGGGGGGATCACTGAAGCTTTCTTT
TRBV6-1	.	13	TRBJ2-7	.	CASSEQGMDEQYF	TGTGCCAGCAGTGAACAGGGTATGGACGAGCAGTACTTC
TRBV7-6	.	17	TRBJ2-2	TRBD2	CASSLGVTSYNTGELFF	TGTGCCAGCAGCCTGGGGGTGACTAGCTATAACACCGGGGAGCTGTTTTTT
TRBV11-2	.	15	TRBJ1-5	.	CASSLTTALNQPQHF	TGTGCCAGCAGCCTTACTACCGCGCTCAATCAGCCCCAGCATTTT
TRBV29-1	once	13	TRBJ2-7	TRBD1	CSVERDSTYEQYF	TGCAGCGTTGAAAGGGACAGCACCTACGAGCAGTACTTC
TRBV4-3	.	16	TRBJ2-7	.	CASSQDFGGNSYEQYF	TGCGCCAGCAGCCAAGATTTCGGGGGAAACTCCTACGAGCAGTACTTC
TRBV7-3	.	15	TRBJ2-3	.	CASSLSPTGSDTQYF	TGTGCCAGCAGCTTATCGCCCACAGGGTCAGATACGCAGTATTTT
TRBV14	.	14	TRBJ1-4	TRBD1	CASSPGQGNEKLFF	TGTGCCAGCAGCCCGGGACAGGGGAATGAAAAACTGTTTTTT
TRBV5-8	few	16	TRBJ1-1	.	CASLPRRGSGNTEAFF	TGTGCCAGCCTCCCACGGAGGGGTAGTGGGAACACTGAAGCTTTCTTT
TRBV7-2	.	12	TRBJ2-3	.	CASSQAGDTQYF	TGTGCCAGCAGCCAGGCCGGAGATACGCAGTATTTT
TRBV6-1	.	16	TRBJ1-5	TRBD1	CASSERQGAFYQPQHF	TGTGCCAGCAGTGAAAGGCAGGGGGCATTTTATCAGCCCCAGCATTTT
TRBV18	once	14	TRBJ1-1	.	CASSLQEMNTEAFF	TGTGCCAGCTCCCTACAGGAGATGAACACTGAAGCTTTCTTT
TRBV6-4	.	14	TRBJ1-5	TRBD1	CASSPTGGKQPQHF	TGTGCCAGCAGTCCAACAGGGGGCAAGCAGCCCCAGCATTTT
TRBV6-6	once	14	TRBJ2-7	TRBD1	CASSFRQGSDEQYF	TGTGCCAGCAGTTTTCGACAGGGGAGTGACGAGCAGTACTTC
TRBV15	.	17	TRBJ2-7	TRBD1	CATSRDLSGQGAYEQYF	TGTGCCACCAGCAGAGATCTTAGTGGACAGGGGGCGTACGAGCAGTACTTC
TRBV9	.	15	TRBJ1-2	.	CASSVEPGGGYGYTF	TGTGCCAGCAGCGTAGAGCCCGGGGGGGGATATGGCTACACCTTC
TRBV4-2	.	14	TRBJ2-5	TRBD1	CASSLGQGQETQYF	TGTGCCAGCAGCCTGGGACAGGGGCAAGAGACCCAGTACTTC
TRBV5-1	.	13	TRBJ2-7	.	CASSLGGDHEQYF	TGCGCCAGCAGCTTGGGCGGGGATCACGAGCAGTACTTC
TRBV30	.	12	TRBJ2-1	TRBD1	CACQQGANEQFF	TGTGCCTGTCAACAGGGGGCGAATGAGCAGTTCTTC
TRBV25-1	.	14	TRBJ1-2	.	CASSPRGGVRGYTF	TGTGCCAGCAGTCCCCGGGGGGGCGTTCGAGGCTACACCTTC
TRBV12-5	.	14	TRBJ1-1	.	CASAPVAMGEDAFF	TGTGCTAGTGCCCCCGTCGCGATGGGGGAGGATGCTTTCTTT
TRBV2	.	15	TRBJ1-3	.	CASSETEYSGNTIYF	TGTGCCAGCAGTGAAACGGAGTACTCTGGAAACACCATATATTTT
TRBV2	.	16	TRBJ2-3	TRBD2	CASSSKTSGGADTQYF	TGTGCCAGCAGTAGCAAGACTAGCGGGGGGGCAGATACGCAGTATTTT
TRBV6-1	.	13	TRBJ2-7	.	CASSGRQAYEQYF	TGTGCCAGCAGTGGTCGACAGGCCTACGAGCAGTACTTC
TRBV7-2	.	16	TRBJ2-3	TRBD2	CASSSRTSGSTDTQYF	TGTGCCAGCAGCTCCCGGACTAGCGGTAGCACAGATACGCAGTATTTT
TRBV7-3	.	13	TRBJ1-5	TRBD1	CASSRDRDQPQHF	TGTGCCAGCAGCCGTGACAGGGATCAGCCCCAGCATTTT
TRBV30	.	14	TRBJ2-5	TRBD2	CAWTLRRGAETQYF	TGTGCCTGGACCCTAAGGCGGGGGGCGGAGACCCAGTACTTC
TRBV14	.	15	TRBJ1-3	.	CASSQTKQGGNTIYF	TGTGCCAGCAGCCAAACCAAGCAGGGAGGAAACACCATATATTTT
TRBV6-1	.	12	TRBJ2-2	.	CASSDRRGELFF	TGTGCCAGCAGCGACAGGCGCGGGGAGCTGTTTTTT
TRBV19	.	13	TRBJ1-5	TRBD1	CASTRGPGQPQHF	TGTGCCAGTACTAGGGGGCCGGGTCAGCCCCAGCATTTT
TRBV5-4	.	14	TRBJ2-7	TRBD1	CASSSGTGVPEQYF	TGTGCCAGCAGCTCCGGGACAGGGGTTCCCGAGCAGTACTTC
TRBV4-3	.	18	TRBJ2-3	TRBD2	CASSQEVPAGGSTDTQYF	TGCGCCAGCAGCCAAGAAGTACCCGCGGGGGGAAGCACAGATACGCAGTATTTT
TRBV19	few	14	TRBJ1-6	TRBD1	CASSKGTGGSPLHF	TGTGCCAGTAGTAAAGGGACAGGGGGCTCACCCCTCCACTTT